This T cell receptor beta chain was recovered during a study of T cells after posttransplantation cyclophosphamide. This table comes from immunoSEQ multiplex PCR, and its TCRdb copy is limited to in-frame clones, with some not included. Of some 16,000 clones listed, less than 85% are singletons. Controls had myeloablative marrow grafts with methotrexate and calcineurin inhibitor, sampled at 1 year. CDR3 length equals 16 residues. Trimming at V came to 6 bases and at J to 2 bases, leaving 11 bases not matched to a gene. The germline CDR1 and CDR2 sequences are LNHDA and SQIVND (reference sequence). Sample: PBMCs, taken after allogeneic stem cell transplant with calcineurin inhibitor and methotrexate. The chain combines TRBV19 with TRBJ2-7; 9 nucleotides agree with TRBD1. This receptor was obtained from a female patient aged 18-30 years who received an allogeneic stem cell transplant from an unrelated donor, was CMV-positive, and had acute and chronic GVHD. Some T cells may have come from the graft donor. CDR3 region: CASRPSGTGKAYEQYF. Written as DNA, the CDR3 is TGTGCCAGTAGACCCTCCGGGACAGGGAAGGCCTACGAGCAGTACTTC. Using reference TRBV19 and TRBJ2-7 for the parts outside the CDR3, the full variable domain is DGGITQSPKYLFRKEGQNVTLSCEQNLNHDAMYWYRQDPGQGLRLIYYSQIVNDFQKGDIAEGYSVSREKKESFPLTVTSAQKNPTAFYLCASRPSGTGKAYEQYFGPGTRLTVT.